This T cell receptor (beta chain) was identified during a study of read filtering for tumor transcriptome and immune sequencing. Study-wide context: After DNase treatment, RNA was made into whole-transcriptome libraries. IR-seq gave about 3.5 to 10.27 million TCR reads per sample; RNA-seq gave about 80 to 1,400. Overall study results and limits: In IR-seq, single-read clonotypes were around 80% of clonotypes but approximately 3.5% of reads.

In germline, CDR1 is SNHLY, CDR2 FYNNEI. The CDR3 consists of 14 residues. V was trimmed by 3 bases and J by 3 bases, leaving 11 bases between them. This library used roughly 400 ng RNA and molecular barcoded adaptors spanning alpha/delta and beta/gamma chains. TCRdb used MiXCR to reprocess the reads, holding one entry per CDR3 protein. The sample carries approximately 93,000 distinct CDR3 sequences, 20% to 25% recorded once. About this clonotype: The antigen remains unidentified. A much more abundant neighbour one base away suggests this may be a read error. The CDR3 ends on some other residue instead of the conserved phenylalanine or tryptophan, so this is likely a read error.

This receptor was identified in a donor at least 40 years old with multiple myeloma. V and J are TRBV2 and TRBJ1-2; D gene unclear. The sequencing input was a population of CD138-negative cells sorted from bone marrow. The CDR3 DNA follows: TGTGCCAGCAGTGATCCCAGGACGCACTATGGCTACACCCTC. Translation: CASSDPRTHYGYTL.